This entry lists 18 T cell receptor beta chains sequenced from one sample in a study of cytomegalovirus exposure and HLA in healthy donors. 60 Vbeta and 13 Jbeta primers were used in PCR. Sequencing was performed with immunoSEQ multiplex PCR; in TCRdb, only in-frame clones are kept and a portion is missing. Among more than 100,000 clones listed, 76% were seen once. The sequenced material came from PBMCs. All receptors derive from a woman aged 18-35 years in good health and CMV-seropositive.

There are a few counts of this clone. The chain joins TRBV10-2 to TRBJ1-2; D gene ambiguous. Germline CDR1 WSHSY, CDR2 SAAADI. The CDR3 covers 14 residues. V was trimmed by 2 bases and J by 2 bases, leaving 9 bases between them. CDR3 sequence (DNA): TGCGCCAGCAGTGAGATACAGCTAAACTATGGCTACACCTTC. Its protein product is CASSEIQLNYGYTF.

The chain carries TRBV7-8 and TRBJ2-7, with 13 bases that match TRBD2. The germline V gene has CDR1 SGHVS and CDR2 FQNEAQ. The CDR3 extends over 16 amino acids. The V segment lost 5 bases and the J segment 6 bases; nucleotides outside the gene matches: 10. This CDR3 reads CASSPTGTSGIVEQYF. The CDR3 coding sequence is TGTGCCAGCAGCCCCACCGGGACTAGCGGGATTGTCGAGCAGTACTTC.

This clone was picked up a small number of times. The V and J genes are TRBV29-1 and TRBJ2-6; 7 positions match TRBD1. CDR3 length: 16 amino acids. Germline V gene sequence: CDR1 SQVTM, CDR2 ANQGSEA. V was clipped by 6 bases and J by 1 base; unmatched bases: 9. The DNA for the CDR3 is TGCAGCGTGTATGAGGGGGCAAGTTCTGGGGCCAACGTCCTGACTTTC. Translation gives CSVYEGASSGANVLTF.

The V gene is TRBV4-1, the J gene TRBJ1-1; maybe TRBD1 (5 bases). The V gene's germline CDR1 is MGHRA and CDR2 YSYEKL. This CDR3 contains 14 residues. The V end lost 6 bases, the J end lost 1 base, and 12 bases lay between the germline ends. The CDR3 DNA is TGCGCCAGCAGACGGACAATACAGAACACTGAAGCTTTCTTT. Translation: CASRRTIQNTEAFF.

The genes are TRBV9 and TRBJ2-5; 7 bases map to TRBD2. The CDR3 loop spans 14 amino acids. Germline CDR1 reads SGDLS; CDR2 reads YYNGEE. V lost 3 bases to trimming and J lost 2 bases; unmatched junction nucleotides: 4. The CDR3 is CASSDLAEQETQYF. DNA of the CDR3: TGTGCCAGCAGCGACCTAGCGGAACAAGAGACCCAGTACTTC. The full variable domain, completed using reference TRBV9 and TRBJ2-5, is DSGVTQTPKHLITATGQRVTLRCSPRSGDLSVYWYQQSLDQGLQFLIQYYNGEERAKGNILERFSAQQFPDLHSELNLSSLELGDSALYFCASSDLAEQETQYFGPGTRLLVL.

The rearrangement links TRBV5-6 to TRBJ1-3, with TRBD1 matching over 9 bases. The CDR3 spans 15 residues. V gave up 5 bases and J gave up 4 bases; unmatched junction bases: 7. The germline gives CDR1 SGHDT, CDR2 YYEEEE. CDR3 DNA: TGTGCCAGCAGTCTCACAGGGGGCGCGGGAAACACCATATATTTT. Protein: CASSLTGGAGNTIYF.

The CDR3 sequence: CASSTDRANEKLFF. The CDR3 DNA reads TGCGCCAGCAGCACGGACAGGGCTAATGAAAAACTGTTTTTT. The chain joins TRBV5-1 to TRBJ1-4, with 8 bases aligning to TRBD1. Germline V gene sequence: CDR1 SGHRS, CDR2 YFSETQ. This CDR3 contains 14 residues. Trimming removed 4 bases from V and 3 bases from J; junction bases left unmatched: 2.

This clone was observed a few times. The chain has TRBV5-1 and TRBJ2-5; 9 nucleotides agree with TRBD2. Germline CDR1 SGHRS, CDR2 YFSETQ. J was trimmed by 4 bases and V by 7 bases; bases with no gene match: 8. The CDR3 has 14 residues. The CDR3 DNA sequence: TGCGCCAGCTTTCGCGGGGGGGCAGGAGAGACCCAGTACTTC. It encodes CASFRGGAGETQYF.

The chain is built from TRBV5-1 and TRBJ2-7, with D possibly matching TRBD1 (5 bases). The CDR3 runs to 13 residues. The germline V gene has CDR1 SGHRS and CDR2 YFSETQ. The V end was cut by 0 bases, the J end by 6 bases, with 10 bases between. The CDR3 is CASSLVQGVEQYF. The CDR3 nucleotides are TGCGCCAGCAGCTTGGTCCAGGGTGTCGAGCAGTACTTC.

This clone came up once. This chain links TRBV5-1 with TRBJ1-2; 9 bases are a match to TRBD1. The germline gives CDR1 SGHRS, CDR2 YFSETQ. CDR3 length equals 16 residues. V lost 4 bases to trimming and J lost 4 bases; unmatched junction nucleotides: 11. The CDR3 DNA reads as TGCGCCAGCAGCGGCGGAGGGACAGGGCTCTCCTATGGCTACACCTTC. Translation: CASSGGGTGLSYGYTF.

This chain uses TRBV10-2 with TRBJ2-7, with D unclear. The CDR3 is 12 amino acids. Trimming shortened V by 4 bases and J by 3 bases, and 7 bases separated the two germline ends. Germline loops: CDR1 WSHSY, CDR2 SAAADI. Here the CDR3 reads CASSGQDYEQYF. DNA of the CDR3: TGCGCCAGCAGTGGACAAGACTACGAGCAGTACTTC.

The gene calls are TRBV7-6 and TRBJ2-3; the match to TRBD2 covers 8 bases. The CDR3 covers 18 residues. The V and J ends lost 1 base and 3 bases, in that order; junction bases with no gene match: 12. CDR1 and CDR2 from the germline V gene are SGHVS and FNYEAQ. In DNA, the CDR3 is TGTGCCAGCAGCTTAGTAGGACGGGGGGGCCGGGGGACAGATACGCAGTATTTT. As protein: CASSLVGRGGRGTDTQYF. Variable domain in full (rest from reference TRBV7-6 and TRBJ2-3): GAGVSQSPRYKVTKRGQDVALRCDPISGHVSLYWYRQALGQGPEFLTYFNYEAQQDKSGLPNDRFSAERPEGSISTLTIQRTEQRDSAMYRCASSLVGRGGRGTDTQYFGPGTRLTVL.

In its sample, this clone was seen a few times. This chain links TRBV4-1 with TRBJ1-5; D not resolved. CDR3 length: 15 residues. Germline CDR1 reads MGHRA; CDR2 reads YSYEKL. V lost 0 bases and J 3 bases, leaving 9 bases between the germline ends. This chain's CDR3 is CASSQETDNNQPQHF. The CDR3 DNA sequence: TGCGCCAGCAGCCAAGAAACAGATAACAATCAGCCCCAGCATTTT.

The chain links TRBV27 to TRBJ1-2; possible D gene TRBD1, 5 bases. The V and J ends lost 0 bases and 5 bases respectively, with 7 bases between them. The germline CDR1 and CDR2 sequences are MNHEY and SMNVEV (reference sequence). The CDR3 covers 13 residues. In DNA form, the CDR3 reads TGTGCCAGCAGTTTATCGGGGCAATATGGCTACACCTTC. It yields the protein CASSLSGQYGYTF.

This chain joins TRBV27 and TRBJ2-2; TRBD1 aligns across 8 bases. V lost 1 base to trimming and J lost 0 bases; unmatched junction nucleotides: 1. The CDR3 has 16 amino acids. Germline CDR1 is MNHEY and CDR2 is SMNVEV (reference sequence). CDR3 DNA sequence: TGTGCCAGCAGTTTATACAGGGGGACGAACACCGGGGAGCTGTTTTTT. This gives the protein CASSLYRGTNTGELFF.

This chain links TRBV19 with TRBJ1-2; 7 bases agree with TRBD1. Germline values: CDR1 LNHDA, CDR2 SQIVND (reference sequence). The CDR3 sequence is 15 residues long. J gave up 0 bases and V 4 bases, and 5 bases lay outside the gene matches. The CDR3 loop reads CASSKGQTPNYGYTF. CDR3 nucleotides: TGTGCCAGTAGTAAGGGACAGACCCCTAACTATGGCTACACCTTC.

This clone was found once. This chain uses TRBV15 with TRBJ1-6, with D hard to call. CDR1 is LNHNV and CDR2 is YYDKDF in the germline V gene (reference sequence). V was cut by 3 bases and J by 0 bases, with 12 bases left in between. The CDR3 spans 17 residues. The CDR3 DNA follows: TGTGCCACCAGCAGCCTCCACACCGTCTCCTATAATTCACCCCTCCACTTT. This gives the protein CATSSLHTVSYNSPLHF.

This chain uses TRBV7-8 with TRBJ1-2; D might be TRBD1 (5 bases). Germline CDR1 is SGHVS and CDR2 is FQNEAQ. The CDR3 is made up of 12 amino acids. The ends were cut back, 5 bases at V and 4 bases at J, with 8 bases in the middle. In nucleotides, the CDR3 is TGTGCCAGCAGCGCCGACAGCTATGGCTACACCTTC. Its translation: CASSADSYGYTF.